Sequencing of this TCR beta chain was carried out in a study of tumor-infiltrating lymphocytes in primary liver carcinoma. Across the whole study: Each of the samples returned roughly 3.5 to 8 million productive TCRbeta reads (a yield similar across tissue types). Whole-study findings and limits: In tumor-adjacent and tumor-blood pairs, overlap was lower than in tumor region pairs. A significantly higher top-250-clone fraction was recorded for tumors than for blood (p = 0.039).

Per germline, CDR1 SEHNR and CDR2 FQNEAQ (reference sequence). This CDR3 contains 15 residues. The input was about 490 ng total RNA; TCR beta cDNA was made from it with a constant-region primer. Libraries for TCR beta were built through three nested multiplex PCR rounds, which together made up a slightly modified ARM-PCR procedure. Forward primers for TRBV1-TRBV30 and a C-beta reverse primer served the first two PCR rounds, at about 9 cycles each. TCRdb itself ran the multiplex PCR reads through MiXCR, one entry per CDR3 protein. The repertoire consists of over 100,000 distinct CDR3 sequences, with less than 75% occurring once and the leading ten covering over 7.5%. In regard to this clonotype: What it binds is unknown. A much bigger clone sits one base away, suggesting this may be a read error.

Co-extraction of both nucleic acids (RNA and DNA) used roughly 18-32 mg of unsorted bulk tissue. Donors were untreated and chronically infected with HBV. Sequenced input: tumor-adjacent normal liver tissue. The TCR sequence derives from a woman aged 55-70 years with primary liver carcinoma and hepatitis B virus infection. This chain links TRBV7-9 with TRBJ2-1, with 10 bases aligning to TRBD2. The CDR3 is CASSLAGTSDNKQFF. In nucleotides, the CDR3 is TGTGCCAGCAGCTTAGCCGGGACTAGCGACAATAAGCAGTTCTTC.